One and the same sample provided the 4 T cell receptor beta chains below, sequenced in a study of beta chain features in type 1 diabetes listed by TCRdb under 2018. The library relied on the immunoSEQ multiplex PCR assay. The entire isolated RNA was reverse transcribed using the High Capacity cDNA Reverse Transcription Kit, and thus expressed TCRB transcripts were sequenced. Not all clones reach the TCRdb copy of this immuneACCESS table, which keeps in-frame sequences only. Checked studies attribute under half of the gap to unresolved V genes and leave the rest unexplained. The table for this sample lists about 650,000 clones; around 12% of them were counted only once. Over 0.1% of the sample rests with the top ten. Summary of the overall study and its limitations: Type 1 diabetes patients showed a moderate but significant shortening of TCRB CDR3 length in all four CD4+ subsets.

These receptors lack a known antigen. Sequences were obtained from naive CD4+ T cells from blood. What the cell subset or site label conveys for this sample: true naive CD4+ T cells. These receptors came from a man aged 30-40 years with type 1 diabetes.

This clone was counted only a few times. The chain couples TRBV13 to TRBJ2-5; 8 nucleotides agree with TRBD1. Trimming took 0 bases from V and 1 from J; bases not matched to a gene: 1. CDR3 size: 15 residues. Germline CDR1 and CDR2: PRHDT and FYEKMQ (reference sequence). The CDR3 protein is CASSLGGQGQETQYF. CDR3 DNA: TGTGCCAGCAGCTTAGGTGGACAGGGCCAAGAGACCCAGTACTTC.

A remark on this clone: This is likely a read error, given that the CDR3 carries no conserved phenylalanine or tryptophan at its end. The chain has TRBV25-1 and TRBJ1-1; D call uncertain. Trimming removed 2 bases from V and 4 bases from J, with 14 bases in between. CDR3 length: 15 residues. Germline V gene sequence: CDR1 MGHDK, CDR2 SYGVNS. CDR3 in amino acids: CASSEGLHGSTEAFL. CDR3 DNA sequence: TGTGCCAGCAGTGAAGGGCTCCATGGGAGCACTGAAGCTTTCCTT.

The V and J genes are TRBV15 and TRBJ1-4; D not certain. V was shortened by 0 bases and J by 5 bases, with 7 bases between the two germline ends. CDR3 size: 14 residues. Germline V gene lookup returns CDR1 LNHNV and CDR2 YYDKDF (reference sequence). The CDR3 loop reads CATSRERINEKLFF. CDR3 nucleotides: TGTGCCACCAGCAGAGAAAGAATAAATGAAAAACTGTTTTTT.

The chain has TRBV29-1 and TRBJ1-3; no clear D. Per the germline V gene, CDR1 is SQVTM and CDR2 is ANQGSEA. The CDR3 loop spans 14 amino acids. The germline V and J ends were trimmed by 2 bases and 8 bases, with 16 bases remaining between them. CDR3 DNA sequence: TGCAGCGTTGAATATGGGCAAGCGGTGGACACCATATATTTT. Its protein is CSVEYGQAVDTIYF.